A single sample is the source of the 25 T cell receptor beta chains below, sequenced in a study of CD8 T cells in ankylosing spondylitis. These receptors' targets are unknown. From the 5' RACE reads, TCRdb called clonotypes with MiXCR, one entry per CDR3 protein. Among hundreds of thousands of distinct CDR3 sequences listed, roughly 27% were seen once. Findings of the study overall: One TCR beta motif, made up of several highly homologous variants, appeared characteristic of ankylosing spondylitis blood.

Sample: blood, either unsorted or a sorted T cell fraction (not recorded which). The origin of the receptors is a male donor with ankylosing spondylitis.

As DNA, the CDR3 is TGCGCCAGCAGCTTGAGGACAGGGCTAGATACGCAGTATTTT. It specifies CASSLRTGLDTQYF. The V and J genes are TRBV5-1 and TRBJ2-3, with TRBD1 identical over 8 bases. Looked up from germline, CDR1 is SGHRS and CDR2 is YFSETQ. V dropped 1 base and J dropped 5; count of bases not matched to a gene: 3. The CDR3 loop spans 14 amino acids.

This clonotype was seen a handful of times. The rearrangement uses TRBV6-2 or TRBV6-3 and TRBJ2-1, with 10 bases fitting TRBD2. CDR1 is MNHEY, CDR2 SVGEGT, per germline. V trimming: 0 bases; J trimming: 8 bases; junction bases outside the gene matches: 10. This CDR3 spans 17 amino acids. CDR3 DNA sequence: TGTGCCAGCAGTTACTCGTTGGCTAGCGGGAGTCGTGATGAGCAGTTCTTC. This codes for CASSYSLASGSRDEQFF.

This clonotype was observed a handful of times. The genes are TRBV5-6 and TRBJ1-1; D perhaps matches TRBD1 (6 bases). V was shortened by 0 bases and J by 6 bases, with 12 bases between the two germline ends. Germline CDR1 and CDR2: SGHDT and YYEEEE. The length of the CDR3 is 14 residues. The CDR3 DNA sequence: TGTGCCAGCAGCTTGGACAGGGTGGTACCTGAAGCTTTCTTT. Its translation is CASSLDRVVPEAFF.

There are a few counts of this clonotype. The gene calls are TRBV5-1 and TRBJ2-3; D remains ambiguous. The germline V gene has CDR1 SGHRS and CDR2 YFSETQ. The CDR3 extends over 13 amino acids. The germline V and J ends were trimmed by 2 bases and 3 bases, with 7 bases remaining between them. CDR3 sequence (DNA): TGCGCCAGCAGCTTCCTAGTTACAGATACGCAGTATTTT. As protein: CASSFLVTDTQYF.

The chain couples TRBV20-1 to TRBJ1-2; no firm D call. Trimming removed 0 bases from V and 2 bases from J, with 10 bases in between. Germline V gene lookup returns CDR1 DFQATT and CDR2 SNEGSKA (reference sequence). The CDR3 extends over 14 amino acids. CDR3 residues: CSARDPGGNYGYTF. In nucleotides, the CDR3 is TGCAGTGCTAGAGATCCGGGAGGGAACTATGGCTACACCTTC.

J is TRBJ1-1 and V is TRBV12-3 or TRBV12-4; D is uncertain. V lost 4 bases and J 10 bases, leaving 16 bases between the germline ends. The CDR3 length is 13 residues. CDR3 DNA sequence: TGTGCCAGCAGTTCTGCGGGAGGTGGGTCAGCTTTCTTT. Its protein is CASSSAGGGSAFF.

The chain is built from TRBV2 and TRBJ2-1; D unclear. V lost 4 bases to trimming and J lost 3 bases, with 13 bases between them. Germline V gene lookup returns CDR1 SNHLY and CDR2 FYNNEI. This CDR3 has 15 residues. CDR3 sequence (DNA): TGTGCCAGCAGTGTAGAACAGCAAATCTACAATGAGCAGTTCTTC. Translating gives CASSVEQQIYNEQFF.

The J gene is TRBJ1-2, the V gene TRBV3-1, with D possibly being TRBD1 (5 bases). Trimming pared 4 bases from V and 3 bases from J, leaving 15 bases between. Germline CDR1 is LGHDT and CDR2 is YNNKEL (reference sequence). CDR3 length: 15 amino acids. For the CDR3, the DNA is TGTGCCAGCAGCCGTGGCGCAGGGAACGACTATGGCTACACCTTC. Amino acids: CASSRGAGNDYGYTF. Complete variable domain (other parts from reference TRBV3-1 and TRBJ1-2): DTAVSQTPKYLVTQMGNDKSIKCEQNLGHDTMYWYKQDSKKFLKIMFSYNNKELIINETVPNRFSPKSPDKAHLNLHINSLELGDSAVYFCASSRGAGNDYGYTFGSGTRLTVV.

This clonotype has more than one count but fewer than ten. The chain recombines TRBV2 with TRBJ1-5; perhaps TRBD1 as D (6 bases). The length of the CDR3 is 15 residues. Germline-derived CDR1 and CDR2 are SNHLY and FYNNEI. V lost 6 bases and J lost 7, with 19 bases in between. The CDR3 sequence is CASSSFTGPGQPQHF. In DNA, the CDR3 is TGTGCCAGCAGCAGTTTTACAGGGCCGGGACAGCCCCAGCATTTT.

This clonotype was counted between two and nine times. This chain uses TRBV3-1 with TRBJ1-3; D may be TRBD1 (5 bases). This CDR3 is built from 18 residues. Germline lookup yields CDR1 LGHDT and CDR2 YNNKEL (reference sequence). V was pared by 1 base and J by 0 bases, with 16 bases between. The CDR3: CASSQGGVRAYSGNTIYF. CDR3 bases: TGTGCCAGCAGCCAAGGGGGGGTCAGGGCCTACTCTGGAAACACCATATATTTT. Looking up the rest from reference TRBV3-1 and TRBJ1-3 gives the full variable domain: DTAVSQTPKYLVTQMGNDKSIKCEQNLGHDTMYWYKQDSKKFLKIMFSYNNKELIINETVPNRFSPKSPDKAHLNLHINSLELGDSAVYFCASSQGGVRAYSGNTIYFGEGSWLTVV.

This clonotype appeared a few times. CDR3 protein: CASRMGGRKEYEQFF. The DNA for the CDR3 is TGTGCCAGCAGGATGGGCGGGAGGAAAGAATATGAGCAGTTCTTC. The chain recombines TRBV7-2 with TRBJ2-1; 8 bases are shared with TRBD2. J was trimmed by 8 bases and V by 6 bases; bases with no gene match: 12. The CDR3 contains 15 residues. Germline-derived CDR1 and CDR2 are SGHTA and FQGNSA. Complete variable domain (other parts from reference TRBV7-2 and TRBJ2-1): GAGVSQSPSNKVTEKGKDVELRCDPISGHTALYWYRQSLGQGLEFLIYFQGNSAPDKSGLPSDRFSAERTGGSVSTLTIQRTQQEDSAVYLCASRMGGRKEYEQFFGPGTRLTVL.

A few counts support this clonotype. The chain combines TRBV20-1 with TRBJ2-1; a possible D gene is TRBD1 (6 bases). CDR3 length: 11 residues. CDR1 is DFQATT and CDR2 is SNEGSKA in the germline V gene (reference sequence). V shed 6 bases and J shed 8 bases, with 11 bases lying between them. The CDR3 region is CSATRGDEQFF. The DNA for the CDR3 is TGCAGTGCGACCAGGGGAGATGAGCAGTTCTTC.

This clonotype was counted between two and nine times. The chain is built from TRBV20-1 and TRBJ2-2, with D possibly TRBD2 on 6 matching bases. Germline CDR1 is DFQATT and CDR2 is SNEGSKA (reference sequence). The V end was cut by 0 bases, the J end by 5 bases, with 10 bases between. The CDR3 is made up of 14 amino acids. The CDR3 nucleotides are TGCAGTGCTAGAGAGGGGGGAAATACCGGGGAGCTGTTTTTT. It is translated as CSAREGGNTGELFF.

The chain combines TRBV29-1 with TRBJ1-1; D may be TRBD1 (5 bases). From germline, CDR1 is SQVTM and CDR2 ANQGSEA. Deletions cut 1 base from V and 0 bases from J, with 12 bases between. The length of the CDR3 is 15 residues. CDR3 sequence: CSVEGVGGVNTEAFF. CDR3 bases: TGCAGCGTTGAAGGCGTGGGGGGAGTGAACACTGAAGCTTTCTTT. Combining the CDR3 with reference TRBV29-1 and TRBJ1-1 gives the whole variable domain SAVISQKPSRDICQRGTSLTIQCQVDSQVTMMFWYRQQPGQSLTLIATANQGSEATYESGFVIDKFPISRPNLTFSTLTVSNMSPEDSSIYLCSVEGVGGVNTEAFFGQGTRLTVV.

This clonotype appeared a few times. The rearrangement links TRBV10-2 to TRBJ1-2; 10 nucleotides agree with TRBD1. The trim removed 7 bases at V and 4 bases at J, leaving 3 bases unmatched. Germline V gene lookup returns CDR1 WSHSY and CDR2 SAAADI. CDR3 length: 13 residues. CDR3 in amino acids: CASTGTGAYGYTF. Written as DNA, the CDR3 is TGCGCCAGCACGGGGACAGGGGCCTATGGCTACACCTTC.

The chain links TRBV20-1 to TRBJ1-3; tentatively, D is TRBD1 (6 bases). Germline V gene data show CDR1 as DFQATT and CDR2 as SNEGSKA (reference sequence). The CDR3 runs 14 residues. The germline V and J ends were trimmed by 3 bases and 3 bases, with 12 bases remaining between them. In DNA form, the CDR3 reads TGCAGTGCTAGTCGAGGCAGGGGTGGAAACACCATATATTTT. Amino acid sequence: CSASRGRGGNTIYF.

This clonotype was seen only a few times. J is TRBJ1-2 and V is TRBV5-1; possibly TRBD1 for D (6 bases). This CDR3 comprises 17 residues. V lost 4 bases, J lost 0 bases, and 19 bases lay in between. Germline CDR1 reads SGHRS; CDR2 reads YFSETQ. The chain's CDR3 is CASSPFLGGSPNYGYTF. DNA for the CDR3: TGCGCCAGCAGCCCGTTTCTAGGGGGGTCGCCTAACTATGGCTACACCTTC. Drawing the rest from reference TRBV5-1 and TRBJ1-2, the complete variable domain is KAGVTQTPRYLIKTRGQQVTLSCSPISGHRSVSWYQQTPGQGLQFLFEYFSETQRNKGNFPGRFSGRQFSNSRSEMNVSTLELGDSALYLCASSPFLGGSPNYGYTFGSGTRLTVV.

This clonotype has just a few counts. The chain combines TRBV20-1 with TRBJ1-2; D may be TRBD1 (5 bases). The CDR3 totals 13 residues. Germline lookup yields CDR1 DFQATT and CDR2 SNEGSKA (reference sequence). Trimming shortened V by 0 bases and J by 2 bases, and 7 bases separated the two germline ends. CDR3 sequence (DNA): TGCAGTGCTAGAGAGGACAAAAACTATGGCTACACCTTC. Translation gives CSAREDKNYGYTF.

The V call is TRBV7-2, the J call TRBJ1-3; possible D gene TRBD1, 6 bases. V lost 1 base and J 4 bases, leaving 11 bases between the germline ends. CDR1 and CDR2 (germline): SGHTA, FQGNSA. This CDR3 comprises 15 residues. CDR3 loop: CASSLGGGVGNTIYF. In DNA, the CDR3 is TGTGCCAGCAGCTTAGGTGGGGGCGTGGGAAACACCATATATTTT.

This clonotype was counted between two and nine times. The chain is built from TRBV14 and TRBJ1-3; D ambiguous. V shed 1 base and J shed 4 bases, with 8 bases lying between them. This CDR3 is 14 amino acids long. Germline V gives CDR1 SGHDN, CDR2 FVKESK. CDR3 sequence reads: CASSQAAGGNTIYF. The CDR3 region has the DNA TGTGCCAGCAGCCAAGCCGCGGGAGGAAACACCATATATTTT.

The genes are TRBV18 and TRBJ1-5; D not resolved. CDR3 size: 13 residues. V lost 3 bases to trimming and J lost 5 bases, with 8 bases between them. Germline CDR1 KGHSH, CDR2 LQKENI. The CDR3 sequence is CASSPRPDQPQHF. CDR3 sequence (DNA): TGTGCCAGCTCACCGCGTCCAGATCAGCCCCAGCATTTT.

The gene calls are TRBV2 and TRBJ1-1; D is unclear. The CDR3 sequence is 14 residues long. The germline V gene encodes CDR1 SNHLY and CDR2 FYNNEI. V gave up 2 bases and J gave up 5 bases, with 12 bases separating them. The CDR3 DNA is TGTGCCAGCAGTGAATGGGAATCGGAGACTGAAGCTTTCTTT. Encoded protein: CASSEWESETEAFF. The full variable domain, with the rest looked up from reference TRBV2 and TRBJ1-1, is EPEVTQTPSHQVTQMGQEVILRCVPISNHLYFYWYRQILGQKVEFLVSFYNNEISEKSEIFDDQFSVERPDGSNFTLKIRSTKLEDSAMYFCASSEWESETEAFFGQGTRLTVV.

The chain links TRBV4-1 to TRBJ2-3; 7 bases fit TRBD2. CDR1 and CDR2 from the germline V gene are MGHRA and YSYEKL. V shed 0 bases, J shed 1 base, and the junction held 4 bases outside the gene matches. This CDR3 contains 16 residues. Written as DNA, the CDR3 is TGCGCCAGCAGCCAAGATTGGCGGGAGCGCACAGATACGCAGTATTTT. Translating it yields CASSQDWRERTDTQYF.

This clonotype was counted between two and nine times. The rearrangement uses TRBV29-1 and TRBJ2-1; TRBD2 matches at 9 bases. This CDR3 contains 14 residues. Germline V gene lookup returns CDR1 SQVTM and CDR2 ANQGSEA. J lost 9 bases, V lost 2 bases, and 8 bases had no gene match. This chain's CDR3 is CSVEYRGRASEQFF. The CDR3 region has the DNA TGCAGCGTTGAATATCGCGGGAGGGCGAGTGAGCAGTTCTTC.

The chain uses TRBV12-3 or TRBV12-4 and TRBJ1-5, with 7 bases matching TRBD1. Unmatched junction bases numbered 10, after V lost 7 bases and J lost 1 base. The CDR3 sequence is 16 residues long. This CDR3 is CASTPQGRESNQPQHF. CDR3 nucleotides: TGTGCCAGCACCCCACAGGGGAGAGAAAGCAATCAGCCCCAGCATTTT.